The 18 T cell receptor beta chains listed next were all sequenced from one sample in a study of T cell responses to AZD1222 COVID-19 vaccine. Generated by immunoSEQ multiplex PCR, the TCRdb table keeps only in-frame clones and is missing some. Altogether about 170,000 clones are present, 90% to 95% being singletons, with the ten largest covering roughly 3.9%. The sequencing used peripheral blood, collected on day 0 of AZD1222 vaccination. The receptors were gathered from an adult in good health.

As regards this clone: Mismatch with germline at one junction end may stem from a read error. The CDR3 here is CASSSGQPAENIQYF. The CDR3 DNA reads TGTGCCAGCAGCTCGGGACAGCCAGCCGAAAACATTCAGTACTTC. J is TRBJ2-4 and V is TRBV5-4; 7 nucleotides align to TRBD1. The germline CDR1 and CDR2 sequences are SGHNT and YYREEE (reference sequence). The CDR3 spans 15 residues.

A note on this clone: This sample includes further DNA sequences coding for the same CDR3. The chain uses TRBV5-1 and TRBJ2-7; TRBD2 matches at 8 bases. This CDR3 comprises 14 residues. V trimming: 0 bases; J trimming: 1 base; junction bases outside the gene matches: 0. Per the germline V gene, CDR1 is SGHRS and CDR2 is YFSETQ. This chain's CDR3 is CASSLVAGSYEQYF. The CDR3 DNA is TGCGCCAGCAGCTTGGTAGCGGGATCCTACGAGCAGTACTTC.

J is TRBJ2-1 and V is TRBV28; 14 bases agree with TRBD2. Losses at the gene ends were 5 bases for V and 7 bases for J; bases not matched to a gene: 10. The CDR3 is made up of 17 amino acids. CDR1 MDHEN and CDR2 SYDVKM come from the germline V gene. CDR3 bases: TGTGCCAGCAGTCTGACTAGCGGGAGGGCGGGGTTGAATGAGCAGTTCTTC. Amino acids: CASSLTSGRAGLNEQFF.

This clone was seen just once. This chain uses TRBV6-1 with TRBJ1-5, with D uncertain. Germline V gene sequence: CDR1 MNHNS, CDR2 SASEGT. V was trimmed by 0 bases and J by 0 bases, leaving 6 bases between them. The CDR3 is 15 residues long. The CDR3 DNA reads as TGTGCCAGCAGTGAAGCAAGGAATAGCAATCAGCCCCAGCATTTT. It codes for CASSEARNSNQPQHF.

The rearrangement joins TRBV6-5 to TRBJ1-2; D unclear. The CDR3 is 13 residues long. V was pared by 6 bases and J by 6 bases, with 14 bases between. Germline V lookup: CDR1 MNHEY, CDR2 SVGAGI. As DNA, the CDR3 is TGTGCCAGCAGCCCCGGCCGGGTCCATGGCTACACCTTC. Its protein product is CASSPGRVHGYTF.

V is TRBV5-1 and J is TRBJ2-1, with TRBD2 matching 8 bases. This CDR3 contains 19 residues. Germline trimming cut 4 bases from V and 0 bases from J; bases unmatched to any gene: 15. Germline V gene data show CDR1 as SGHRS and CDR2 as YFSETQ. The CDR3 nucleotides read TGCGCCAGCAGCCCATGGGGGGGACTAGTTTCGGGCTCCTACAATGAGCAGTTCTTC. It codes for CASSPWGGLVSGSYNEQFF.

The chain couples TRBV10-1 to TRBJ2-7, with 9 bases matching TRBD2. V dropped 2 bases and J dropped 6; count of bases not matched to a gene: 8. The CDR3 is 15 amino acids. CDR1 and CDR2 from the germline V gene are WNHNN and SYGVQD (reference sequence). CDR3 residues: CASSETVAGEGEQYF. DNA of the CDR3: TGCGCCAGCAGTGAGACGGTAGCGGGGGAAGGCGAGCAGTACTTC.

The CDR3 reads CASSVYSGIQPDTQYF. As DNA, the CDR3 is TGTGCCAGCAGCGTTTATAGCGGGATTCAGCCAGATACGCAGTATTTT. The J gene is TRBJ2-3, the V gene TRBV9; 8 nucleotides line up with TRBD2. Losses at the gene ends were 2 bases for V and 4 bases for J; bases not matched to a gene: 9. This CDR3 contains 16 residues. CDR1 and CDR2 from the germline V gene are SGDLS and YYNGEE.

The rearrangement joins TRBV29-1 to TRBJ1-1; 8 bases are a match to TRBD1. Trimming took 6 bases from V and 4 from J; bases not matched to a gene: 16. The germline V gene has CDR1 SQVTM and CDR2 ANQGSEA. CDR3 length equals 16 residues. CDR3: CSVDRGQAEPSTEAFF. The DNA for the CDR3 is TGCAGCGTCGATCGGGGACAGGCTGAACCCAGCACTGAAGCTTTCTTT.

This clone was observed once. The chain employs TRBV13 and TRBJ2-5; unclear D gene. Between the trimmed V and J ends, which lost 8 bases and 7 bases, there was a span of 14 bases. From germline, CDR1 is PRHDT and CDR2 FYEKMQ (reference sequence). The CDR3 covers 12 residues. CDR3 sequence (DNA): TGTGCCAGCCCATCCCGAACGGCGACCCAGTACTTC. Translating gives CASPSRTATQYF.

This chain connects TRBV18 to TRBJ1-4; D remains ambiguous. The CDR3 runs 15 residues. V was shortened by 1 base and J by 7 bases, with 13 bases between the two germline ends. Germline V gene sequence: CDR1 KGHSH, CDR2 LQKENI. DNA for the CDR3: TGTGCCAGCTCACCACGGGAGCAGGAGGGTGAAAAACTGTTTTTT. Protein: CASSPREQEGEKLFF.

The V and J genes are TRBV2 and TRBJ1-2, with a weak D call TRBD1 (5 bases). Trimming stripped 6 bases from V and 4 bases from J, with 15 bases between. The V gene's germline CDR1 is SNHLY and CDR2 FYNNEI. The CDR3 loop spans 14 amino acids. The CDR3 is CASRLPREVYGYTF. Written as DNA, the CDR3 is TGTGCCAGCAGACTACCCAGGGAGGTCTATGGCTACACCTTC.

The V call is TRBV20-1, the J call TRBJ1-1; D unclear. The ends were cut back, 5 bases at V and 11 bases at J, with 12 bases in the middle. The length of the CDR3 is 10 residues. Germline V gene data show CDR1 as DFQATT and CDR2 as SNEGSKA (reference sequence). The CDR3 sequence: CSAVLLSAFF. In nucleotides, the CDR3 is TGCAGTGCTGTCCTCCTTAGTGCTTTCTTT.

This chain's CDR3 is CASSYSRVGETQYF. DNA for the CDR3: TGTGCCAGCAGTTATTCCCGGGTCGGGGAGACCCAGTACTTC. This chain links TRBV27 with TRBJ2-5, with D unresolved. The V gene's germline CDR1 is MNHEY and CDR2 SMNVEV (reference sequence). The ends were cut back, 4 bases at V and 5 bases at J, with 14 bases in the middle. This CDR3 comprises 14 residues.

This clone was detected only once. J is TRBJ1-3 and V is TRBV9; D not certain. CDR1 and CDR2 (germline): SGDLS, YYNGEE. CDR3 length equals 16 residues. Between the trimmed V and J ends, which lost 0 bases and 2 bases, there was a span of 12 bases. CDR3 in amino acids: CASSVAGREAGNTIYF. CDR3 bases: TGTGCCAGCAGCGTAGCTGGGAGGGAGGCTGGAAACACCATATATTTT.

The CDR3 coding sequence is TGTGCCAGCAGTGAAGACTGGTGGTCCTACAATGAGCAGTTCTTC. As protein: CASSEDWWSYNEQFF. V is TRBV6-1 and J is TRBJ2-1; D not resolved. Germline loops: CDR1 MNHNS, CDR2 SASEGT. Trimming took off 1 base at V and 1 base at J, with 8 bases between the two ends. The CDR3 spans 15 residues.

The V call is TRBV6-5, the J call TRBJ2-3; possible D gene TRBD1, 5 bases. CDR1 and CDR2 (germline): MNHEY, SVGAGI. The CDR3 runs 14 residues. Between the trimmed V and J ends, which lost 2 bases and 3 bases, there was a span of 9 bases. CDR3 nucleotide sequence: TGTGCCAGCAGTTACGTAGGGGCGACAGATACGCAGTATTTT. Translating it yields CASSYVGATDTQYF.

This rearrangement joins TRBV7-2 to TRBJ1-1; TRBD1 matches 8 bases. The germline V gene encodes CDR1 SGHTA and CDR2 FQGNSA. J gave up 13 bases and V 4 bases, and 8 bases lay outside the gene matches. The CDR3 extends over 12 amino acids. The CDR3 is CASSYQDRVVFF. The CDR3 DNA reads TGTGCCAGCAGCTATCAGGACAGGGTGGTTTTCTTT.